Below, 6 T cell receptor beta chains from the same sample are listed, as sequenced in a study of T cell clonality in common variable immunodeficiency (dated by TCRdb to between 2014 and 2017). The library was produced with the immunoSEQ multiplex PCR assay. TCRdb obtained this table from immuneACCESS and retained in-frame rearrangements with V and J assigned. These tables miss some clones; where compared with another copy, unresolved V genes account for less than half of the shortfall, and the remainder is unexplained. For this sample, approximately 44,000 clones are listed, none of them singletons. The ten top clones hold roughly 2.8% of the sample. Sample: peripheral blood mononuclear cells. The receptors here all came from a person aged 18 to 75 in good health.

This clone was counted between two and nine times. The CDR3 protein is CASSATSGGWTDTQYF. The DNA read from the CDR3 is TGTGCCAGTAGTGCGACTAGCGGGGGGTGGACAGATACG. The chain links TRBV19 to TRBJ2-3, with 13 bases aligning to TRBD2. The read terminates 3 residues ahead of where the CDR3 ends, so the germline J gene completes it. Looked up from germline, CDR1 is LNHDA and CDR2 is SQIVND (reference sequence). J gave up 3 bases and V 5 bases, and 5 bases lay outside the gene matches. The CDR3 has 16 amino acids.

This clone was recorded a few times. The read falls 3 residues short of the CDR3 end, and the missing part is taken from the germline J gene. This chain links TRBV11-2 with TRBJ2-1, with 9 bases aligning to TRBD2. The CDR3 is 15 residues long. CDR1 is SGHAT, CDR2 FQNNGV, per germline. V was pared by 2 bases and J by 5 bases, with 4 bases of the junction left unmatched. The CDR3 DNA, read in part, is TGTGCCAGCAGCTTATCTAGCGGGACCCACAATGAG. Its protein is CASSLSSGTHNE. The entire CDR3 reads CASSLSSGTHNEQFF.

This clone was counted ten times or more. Sequencing ends 3 residues short of the CDR3 end; the germline J gene provides the rest. The V call is TRBV5-5, the J call TRBJ1-2, with 9 bases matching TRBD1. The CDR3 runs to 14 residues. The trim removed 3 bases at V and 6 bases at J, leaving 6 bases unmatched. Per the germline V gene, CDR1 is SGHKS and CDR2 is YYEKEE (reference sequence). The CDR3 protein is CASSYRDRDNGYTF. The DNA read from the CDR3 is TGTGCCAGCAGCTACCGGGACAGGGACAATGGC. Filled out from reference TRBV5-5 and TRBJ1-2, the complete variable domain reads DAGVTQSPTHLIKTRGQQVTLRCSPISGHKSVSWYQQVLGQGPQFIFQYYEKEERGRGNFPDRFSARQFPNYSSELNVNALLLGDSALYLCASSYRDRDNGYTFGSGTRLTVV.

The sample holds many counts of this clone. The missing CDR3 end, 3 residues past where the read stops, is filled in from the germline J gene. This chain joins TRBV19 and TRBJ2-2, with TRBD2 identical over 12 bases. CDR1 and CDR2 from the germline V gene are LNHDA and SQIVND (reference sequence). The J segment lost 3 bases and the V segment lost 9 bases, leaving 11 bases of the junction unmatched. There are 17 residues in the CDR3. The covered CDR3 bases are TGTGCCAGCTCTAGCGGGGGGGCGTTGTGGGACACCGGGGAG. Translated, it gives CASSSGGALWDTGE. From start to end, the CDR3 is CASSSGGALWDTGELFF. Complete variable domain (other parts from reference TRBV19 and TRBJ2-2): DGGITQSPKYLFRKEGQNVTLSCEQNLNHDAMYWYRQDPGQGLRLIYYSQIVNDFQKGDIAEGYSVSREKKESFPLTVTSAQKNPTAFYLCASSSGGALWDTGELFFGEGSRLTVL.

This clone was detected many times. The sequenced fragment ends 3 residues before the CDR3 boundary, so the rest is inferred from the germline J gene. J is TRBJ2-3 and V is TRBV6-2 or TRBV6-3; the D gene is possibly TRBD1 (5 bases). Germline-derived CDR1 and CDR2 are MNHEY and SVGEGT. This CDR3 is built from 16 residues. Trimming took 0 bases from V and 3 from J, leaving 13 bases between them. The CDR3 DNA, read in part, is TGTGCCAGCAGTTACTCGACAAGGGGTCGGACAGATACG. Amino acid sequence: CASSYSTRGRTDT. From start to end, the CDR3 is CASSYSTRGRTDTQYF.

The table lists this clone with many counts. The CDR3 end falls 3 residues outside the read, so it is completed with the germline J gene. This chain links TRBV30 with TRBJ2-1; 8 bases agree with TRBD1. The trim removed 5 bases at V and 7 bases at J, leaving 7 bases unmatched. Germline CDR1 is GTSNPN and CDR2 is SVGIG (reference sequence). The length of the CDR3 is 13 residues. CDR3: CAWSTGAKNEQFF. The part of the CDR3 DNA that was read is TGTGCCTGGTCGACAGGGGCGAAAAATGAG.